The T cell receptor (beta chain) under discussion was sequenced for a study of Tregs in tolerant kidney transplant recipients. Comments on this clone: The antigen is unknown.

Mixed chimerism was transient after nonmyeloablative marrow transplants from related graft donors. Using immunoSEQ multiplex PCR, the repertoire was profiled, and TCRdb retains in-frame clones only, with some absent. Of 55,000 to 75,000 clones in the sample, about 87% were seen once. CDR3 length: 15 amino acids. V dropped 6 bases and J dropped 4 bases, with 18 bases sitting between them. From germline, CDR1 is MRHNA and CDR2 SNTAGT. Findings and limits, study-wide: Some patients' samples used different primers over time, so nucleotide sequences weren't comparable.

The source was CD4+ T cells from blood (PBMCs), collected 6 months after the transplant. The TCR originated in a human patient who received a combined kidney and bone marrow transplant. Some T cells may trace back to the graft donor. The V gene is TRBV6-4, the J gene TRBJ1-2, with D possibly being TRBD1 (5 bases). The CDR3 loop reads CASSTEAGLSYGYTF. The CDR3 nucleotides are TGTGCCAGCAGCACTGAGGCGGGACTCTCCTATGGCTACACCTTC.